A selection of T cell receptor beta chains follows, all from one sample in a study of blood T cells in healthy people across ages. TCRdb fed the 5' RACE reads into MiXCR, producing one record per CDR3 protein. The sample consists of some 670,000 distinct CDR3 sequences, roughly half of them appearing once. The specimen sequenced was blood. The source is a woman over 75 in good health. Each CDR3 is given without its conserved first and last residue.

V	J	CDR3
TRBV9	TRBJ2-3	ASSGTGTSGTDTQY
TRBV4-2	TRBJ1-6	ASSLGSNSYNSPLH
TRBV29-1	TRBJ2-1	SMQGGGTNEQF
TRBV3-1	TRBJ1-5	ASSLRQGEQPQH
TRBV4-1	TRBJ2-1	ASSQGLGFLGPYNEQF
TRBV30	TRBJ1-1	AWSGGLEAF
TRBV3-1	TRBJ2-3	ASSHGPTDTQY
TRBV20-1	TRBJ1-2	SARGQGGYGYT
TRBV7-7	TRBJ2-1	ASSSLDRNNEQF
TRBV20-1	TRBJ2-7	SAVTGAMKEQY
TRBV3-1	TRBJ1-2	ASSQTRDYGYT
TRBV12-3/TRBV12-4	TRBJ1-5	ASSRPGTNTPQH
TRBV5-1	TRBJ2-3	ASSLEPRADTQY
TRBV5-1	TRBJ2-5	VSSFWGDRGETQY
TRBV2	TRBJ2-4	ASREGDFVAKNIQY
TRBV6-6	TRBJ1-6	AGSSRIDSPLH
TRBV20-1	TRBJ1-5	SARNDRGGDQPQH
TRBV12-3/TRBV12-4	TRBJ2-6	ASSLESGGAGISGANVLT
TRBV7-9	TRBJ1-5	ASSLVGPAGSYQPQH
TRBV5-1	TRBJ2-3	ASSPYRRTNTDTQY
TRBV14	TRBJ2-7	ASSQERRTSGRAVQY
TRBV11-2	.	ASSLEVRETQY
TRBV11-2	TRBJ2-3	ASSLAGGRTGTQY
TRBV5-1	TRBJ1-1	ASSLTVNTEAF
TRBV6-2/TRBV6-3	TRBJ1-2	ASGYGYT
TRBV7-9	TRBJ2-1	ASSLQGAWGDEQF
TRBV28	TRBJ1-2	ASSLPGGPNYGYT
TRBV12-3/TRBV12-4	TRBJ2-5	ASSRRQGQETQY
TRBV4-2	TRBJ1-2	ASSQGTGGNYGYT
TRBV6-5	TRBJ2-1	ASRPAGGAYNWGQF
TRBV2	TRBJ2-2	ASSSTGGRSSGELF
TRBV6-2/TRBV6-3	TRBJ2-3	ASRKGGTGTQY
TRBV5-1	TRBJ2-3	ASSLFTSDTQY
TRBV29-1	TRBJ1-5	SVKGIPGQGNSNQPQH
TRBV7-6	.	ASSRQGQYEQY
TRBV4-1	TRBJ2-1	ASSQAGSGRGNNEQF
TRBV5-1	TRBJ1-6	ASSWEQTWGSPLH
TRBV15	TRBJ2-2	ATSTSGPRDGELF
TRBV30	TRBJ1-2	AWSVPGLANYGYT
TRBV29-1	TRBJ2-5	SVEVGGLETQY
TRBV21-1	TRBJ2-7	ASSKETHGTGSSYEQY
TRBV30	TRBJ2-5	AWGGQYLETQY
TRBV12-3/TRBV12-4	TRBJ1-4	ASSTGQGAYEKLF
TRBV25-1	TRBJ1-1	ASSDRRDSAEAF
TRBV5-5	TRBJ1-1	ASSLTGRLREAF
TRBV4-1	TRBJ1-3	ASSQDSQFSGNTIY
TRBV20-1	TRBJ2-1	SARVMRDTYNEQF
TRBV2	.	ASSSESGLGHEQY
TRBV4-1	TRBJ1-2	ASSQTQGAPEGYT